Listed below are T cell receptor beta chains from one sample, sequenced in a study of identical twins. TCRdb passed the 5' RACE reads through MiXCR, listing each CDR3 protein once. The sample contains over 250,000 distinct CDR3 sequences, 8.5% to 9.5% of which appear only once. The sample was also reused in another study, on yellow fever vaccine responses in identical twins.

Sequenced material: CD8+ T cells sorted from blood. These receptors originate from a woman aged 18-35 years in good health. Both conserved end residues are part of each CDR3. D genes are given only for firm matches. Only some rows state a clone size, as once, few, many or a class for expanded clones.

J gene: TRBJ2-5; V gene: TRBV5-1; clone size: many; D gene: -; CDR3 DNA: TGCGCCAGCAGCTCAGAACCAGACCTGTCCCTTCAAGAGACCCAGTACTTC; CDR3 protein: CASSSEPDLSLQETQYF
J gene: TRBJ2-7; V gene: TRBV27; clone size: many; D gene: TRBD1; CDR3 DNA: TGTGCCAGCAGTTCGGGACAGGGGACCTACGAGCAGTACTTC; CDR3 protein: CASSSGQGTYEQYF
J gene: TRBJ2-2; V gene: TRBV6-1; clone size: -; D gene: TRBD2; CDR3 DNA: TGTGCCAGCAGAGAGGAGCGGGGGGGACGGACCGGGGAGCTGTTTTTT; CDR3 protein: CASREERGGRTGELFF
J gene: TRBJ1-2; V gene: TRBV5-4; clone size: -; D gene: TRBD1; CDR3 DNA: TGTGCCAGCAGCTTGGATCAGGGGGCGAGTGGCTACACCTTC; CDR3 protein: CASSLDQGASGYTF
J gene: TRBJ2-5; V gene: TRBV27; clone size: -; D gene: TRBD1; CDR3 DNA: TGTGCCAGCAGTTTTTTATGGACAGGGGCACAAGGAGAGACCCAGTACTTC; CDR3 protein: CASSFLWTGAQGETQYF
J gene: TRBJ1-5; V gene: TRBV19; clone size: -; D gene: -; CDR3 DNA: TGTGCCAGTACCTATGGGGATCAGCCCCAGCATTTT; CDR3 protein: CASTYGDQPQHF
J gene: TRBJ2-2; V gene: TRBV6-2/TRBV6-3; clone size: -; D gene: TRBD2; CDR3 DNA: TGTGCCAGCAGTCCCCTCCGACTAGCGGGAGTAGCTAACACCGGGGAGCTGTTTTTT; CDR3 protein: CASSPLRLAGVANTGELFF
J gene: TRBJ2-5; V gene: TRBV5-1; clone size: many; D gene: -; CDR3 DNA: TGCGCCAGCAGCTGGGGCATAGGGGAGACCCAGTACTTC; CDR3 protein: CASSWGIGETQYF
J gene: TRBJ2-7; V gene: TRBV29-1; clone size: many; D gene: TRBD2; CDR3 DNA: TGCAGCGTTGTCGGACTAGGGGAAGTCTACGAGCAGTACTTC; CDR3 protein: CSVVGLGEVYEQYF
J gene: TRBJ2-3; V gene: TRBV6-5; clone size: many; D gene: -; CDR3 DNA: TGTGCCAGCAGTTACTCGATGGGCGGGGGCACAGATACGCAGTATTTT; CDR3 protein: CASSYSMGGGTDTQYF
J gene: TRBJ1-6; V gene: TRBV27; clone size: -; D gene: -; CDR3 DNA: TGTGCCAGCAGTTTGTCCGGAGGTGCACCCCTCCACTTT; CDR3 protein: CASSLSGGAPLHF
J gene: TRBJ1-4; V gene: TRBV12-3/TRBV12-4; clone size: -; D gene: -; CDR3 DNA: TGTGCCAGCAGTTTGGCTACAACTAATGAAAAACTGTTTTTT; CDR3 protein: CASSLATTNEKLFF
J gene: TRBJ2-5; V gene: TRBV27; clone size: few; D gene: TRBD2; CDR3 DNA: TGTGCCAGCATTGCTAGCGGGACGGCTGCGGAGACCCAGTACTTC; CDR3 protein: CASIASGTAAETQYF
J gene: TRBJ2-3; V gene: TRBV7-9; clone size: many; D gene: TRBD2; CDR3 DNA: TGTGCCAGCAGCCAGGGAGGAGCGGGGGGCGTCACAGATACGCAGTATTTT; CDR3 protein: CASSQGGAGGVTDTQYF
J gene: TRBJ2-3; V gene: TRBV11-2; clone size: -; D gene: TRBD1; CDR3 DNA: TGTGCCAGCAGCGGCTACAGGGGTTCTATGGGCTACACAGATACGCAGTATTTT; CDR3 protein: CASSGYRGSMGYTDTQYF
J gene: TRBJ2-3; V gene: TRBV7-9; clone size: -; D gene: -; CDR3 DNA: TGTGCCAGCAGCTTACCGATTGCGGATACGCAGTATTTT; CDR3 protein: CASSLPIADTQYF
J gene: TRBJ1-2; V gene: TRBV6-5; clone size: -; D gene: -; CDR3 DNA: TGTGCCAGCAGTTTCACGCAGGGATACTATGGCTACACCTTC; CDR3 protein: CASSFTQGYYGYTF
J gene: TRBJ1-2; V gene: TRBV4-2; clone size: many; D gene: TRBD1; CDR3 DNA: TGTGCCAGCAGCGTACAGGGGGCGGACTATGGCTACACCTTC; CDR3 protein: CASSVQGADYGYTF
J gene: TRBJ1-1; V gene: TRBV7-9; clone size: many; D gene: -; CDR3 DNA: TGTGCCAGCAGCCCAAGGACGGTAGAAGCTTTCTTT; CDR3 protein: CASSPRTVEAFF
J gene: TRBJ2-5; V gene: TRBV28; clone size: many; D gene: -; CDR3 DNA: TGTGCCAGCAGTTTATCAGGGGAAGGGGAGACCCAGTACTTC; CDR3 protein: CASSLSGEGETQYF
J gene: TRBJ2-7; V gene: TRBV5-1; clone size: -; D gene: TRBD1; CDR3 DNA: TGCGCCAGCAGCTCTACGGAGGGACAGGAGTCCTACGAGCAGTACTTC; CDR3 protein: CASSSTEGQESYEQYF
J gene: TRBJ2-1; V gene: TRBV29-1; clone size: -; D gene: TRBD2; CDR3 DNA: TGCAGCGTTGAAGAGGGGACTAGCGGGGGGGCCGTTTCCTACAATGAGCAGTTCTTC; CDR3 protein: CSVEEGTSGGAVSYNEQFF
J gene: TRBJ2-3; V gene: TRBV19; clone size: many; D gene: -; CDR3 DNA: TGTGCCAGTAATGAGCGGCCTAGCACAGATACGCAGTATTTT; CDR3 protein: CASNERPSTDTQYF
J gene: TRBJ2-7; V gene: TRBV12-3/TRBV12-4; clone size: many; D gene: -; CDR3 DNA: TGTGCCAGCACCCCGGGAACCTACGAGCAGTACTTC; CDR3 protein: CASTPGTYEQYF
J gene: TRBJ2-3; V gene: TRBV2; clone size: -; D gene: TRBD2; CDR3 DNA: TGTGCCAGCAGTGAATGGGTGCACGGGGGGGAGACAGATACGCAGTATTTT; CDR3 protein: CASSEWVHGGETDTQYF
J gene: TRBJ2-5; V gene: TRBV6-5; clone size: -; D gene: TRBD2; CDR3 DNA: TGTGCCAGCAGTTACGGGACTAGCGGGGTGCGAGAGACCCAGTACTTC; CDR3 protein: CASSYGTSGVRETQYF
J gene: TRBJ2-1; V gene: TRBV27; clone size: -; D gene: TRBD1; CDR3 DNA: TGTGCCAGCAGTACTCGGACAGGGTCAAGTATTTCCGATGAGCAGTTCTTC; CDR3 protein: CASSTRTGSSISDEQFF
J gene: TRBJ2-3; V gene: TRBV19; clone size: few; D gene: -; CDR3 DNA: TGTGCCAGTAGTATTACAGGAACGGGGGAAAGCACAGATACGCAGTATTTT; CDR3 protein: CASSITGTGESTDTQYF